Described below is a single T cell receptor beta chain sequence and its context. Its binding antigen is unknown. No much larger clone is present one base from it, and per-base qualities are unavailable. The library came from the immunoSEQ multiplex PCR assay. TCRdb limited this immuneACCESS table to in-frame rearrangements with V and J called. A share of clones is missing; checked studies link under half to unresolved V genes, and the rest is unexplained. The sample data list tens of thousands of clones, and 70% to 80% of these were observed just once. In total, the top ten clones hold roughly 10% of the sample. This entry comes from a study of radiotherapy plus CTLA-4 blockade in lung cancer (dated by TCRdb to the late 2010s). For the study in its entirety: Among the enrolled patients, around 17% had an objective response, and approximately 33% reached disease control. Broad study findings and their caveats: The strongest predictors of response, as reported, were early dynamic changes in blood T cell clones along with a rise in serum interferon-beta after radiation. After treatment with radiotherapy and ipilimumab, TCR clones that originated in tumors expanded in peripheral blood.

In this study, focal radiation therapy paired with CTLA-4 blockade (ipilimumab) was tested in patients who had chemo-refractory metastatic non-small-cell lung cancer. V has 2 bases trimmed and J has 4 bases trimmed; junction bases matching no gene number 10. Taken from cysteine to phenylalanine, the CDR3 has 17 residues. Just the 51-base CDR3 DNA is kept, in frame starting at base 1. CDR1 and CDR2, per the germline V gene, are SGHVS and FQNEAQ. This chain joins TRBV7-8 to TRBJ2-5; 10 bases in between match TRBD2. Here the sequenced sample was peripheral blood, taken from a patient treated with radiotherapy plus ipilimumab. This sequence was found in a human donor with non-small cell lung cancer who had a complete response to radiotherapy plus ipilimumab. The DNA reads as follows: TGTGCCAGCAGCTTACTAGGGAGCGGGAGGGCCCCAGAGACCCAGTACTTC. This encodes CASSLLGSGRAPETQYF.